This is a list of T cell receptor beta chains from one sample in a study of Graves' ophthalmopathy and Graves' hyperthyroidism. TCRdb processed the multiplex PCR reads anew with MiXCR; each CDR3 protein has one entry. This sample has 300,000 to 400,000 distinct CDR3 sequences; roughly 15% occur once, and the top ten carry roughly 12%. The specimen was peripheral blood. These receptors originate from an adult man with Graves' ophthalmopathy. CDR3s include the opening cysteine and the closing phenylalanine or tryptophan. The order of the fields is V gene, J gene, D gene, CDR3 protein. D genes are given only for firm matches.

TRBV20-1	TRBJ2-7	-	CSAIHRSYEQYF
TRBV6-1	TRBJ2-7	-	CASTLQTGLSYEQYF
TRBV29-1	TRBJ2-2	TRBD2	CSVLTSGMSGELFF
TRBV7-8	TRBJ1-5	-	CASSSRGGDDSNQPQHF
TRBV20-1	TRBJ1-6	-	CSAPKGGRGGNSPLHF
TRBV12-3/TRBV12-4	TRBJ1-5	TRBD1	CASSLTGYSNQPQHF
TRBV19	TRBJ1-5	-	CASSNGQYSNQPQHF
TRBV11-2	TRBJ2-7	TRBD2	CASSLERGLAGSYEQYF
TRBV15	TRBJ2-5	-	CATSRRTIQETQYF
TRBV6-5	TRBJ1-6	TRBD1	CASSYGTGGSPLHF
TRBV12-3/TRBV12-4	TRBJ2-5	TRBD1	CASKDRAETQYF
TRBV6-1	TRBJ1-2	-	CASSGGTAFPFGYTF
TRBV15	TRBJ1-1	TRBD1	CATSRRQGAEAFF
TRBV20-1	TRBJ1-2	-	CSARDPGALLPNGYTF
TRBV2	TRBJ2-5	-	CASSAPETQYF
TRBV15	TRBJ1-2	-	CATSRASGGLYGYTF
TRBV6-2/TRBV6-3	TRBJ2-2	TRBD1	CASSYVRTGGVVGELFF